This T cell receptor beta chain was sequenced for a study of T cell responses to AZD1222 COVID-19 vaccine. V lost 3 bases to trimming and J lost 5 bases, with 13 bases between them. The CDR3 is made up of 14 amino acids. Germline V gene sequence: CDR1 KGHSH, CDR2 LQKENI. Produced via immunoSEQ multiplex PCR; TCRdb's table is partial and in-frame only. Of about 120,000 clones in the sample, 88% are singletons; the top ten hold 3% to 4%. The chain joins TRBV18 to TRBJ1-2, with D uncertain. Specimen: peripheral blood, collected on day 0 of AZD1222 vaccination. This sequence was found in an adult in good health. The CDR3, as DNA: TGTGCCAGCTCACCCGGCTGGAGCTTGTATGGCTACACCTTC. Its translation: CASSPGWSLYGYTF.